The clone carrying this T cell receptor (beta chain) was detected only a few times. Only in-frame clones appear in the TCRdb table, and some are missing; sequencing was by immunoSEQ multiplex PCR. This table holds under 55,000 clones, 80% found once. V gave up 4 bases and J gave up 8 bases, with 24 bases separating them. CDR1 and CDR2 (germline): MNHEY, SMNVEV (reference sequence). The CDR3 contains 16 residues. The entry originates in a study of control samples from healthy donors and cancer patients. This chain uses TRBV27 with TRBJ2-7; no reliable D call. The sequence came from a man between 65 and 80 years old in good health. Sequencing input: blood. The CDR3 sequence: CASSSLEVVASTKQYF. The DNA of the CDR3 is TGTGCCAGCAGTTCCCTCGAAGTGGTAGCCAGTACGAAGCAGTACTTC.